A selection of T cell receptor beta chains follows, all from one sample in a study of T cell changes during pregnancy in multiple sclerosis. The protocol was immunoSEQ multiplex PCR, while the TCRdb copy is restricted to in-frame clones and leaves out a portion. The data show over 70,000 clones, with around 94% seen just once and around 0.84% held by the top ten. Sequencing used peripheral blood, obtained in the third trimester of pregnancy. The receptor source for this set is a female donor with multiple sclerosis, enrolled in a pregnancy study. Both conserved end residues are part of each CDR3. The D gene is left open where the match is weak. Size is stated for part of the rows, as once, few or many counts, or as a class when the clone is expanded.

v_call,j_call,d_call,clone_size,cdr3_aa,cdr3_nt
TRBV6-4,TRBJ2-3,TRBD2,.,CASSDTSGRADTQYF,TGTGCCAGCAGTGACACTAGCGGGAGGGCAGATACGCAGTATTTT
TRBV5-5,TRBJ2-1,.,.,CASSLLADNNNEQFF,TGTGCCAGCAGCTTATTAGCGGACAATAACAATGAGCAGTTCTTC
TRBV9,TRBJ2-1,TRBD2,.,CASSVATSGGGEQFF,TGTGCCAGCAGCGTAGCGACTAGCGGAGGTGGTGAGCAGTTCTTC
TRBV18,TRBJ2-3,.,.,CASSPPYPNSDTQYF,TGTGCCAGCTCACCGCCGTACCCCAACTCAGATACGCAGTATTTT
TRBV27,TRBJ2-2,.,.,CASSLMGGETGELFF,TGTGCCAGCAGTTTGATGGGGGGAGAGACCGGGGAGCTGTTTTTT
TRBV5-1,TRBJ1-1,TRBD1,once,CASSPWTGSAEAFF,TGCGCCAGCAGCCCCTGGACAGGGTCCGCTGAAGCTTTCTTT
TRBV7-8,TRBJ1-1,.,.,CASSSPEGGLNTEAFF,TGTGCCAGCAGTTCACCGGAGGGGGGGCTTAACACTGAAGCTTTCTTT
TRBV28,TRBJ2-7,TRBD1,.,CASSFQIGQGADEQYF,TGTGCCAGCAGTTTCCAAATCGGACAGGGGGCAGACGAGCAGTACTTC
TRBV2,TRBJ2-3,TRBD1,.,CASSPGTGADTQYF,TGTGCCAGCAGTCCCGGGACAGGGGCTGATACGCAGTATTTT
TRBV27,TRBJ2-7,.,.,CASSIYEQYF,TGTGCCAGCAGTATATACGAGCAGTACTTC
TRBV5-1,TRBJ1-5,.,.,CASSPDAQGRGQPQHF,TGCGCCAGCAGCCCGGATGCGCAGGGACGGGGGCAGCCCCAGCATTTT
TRBV9,TRBJ1-2,.,.,CASSVERSYGYTF,TGTGCCAGCAGCGTAGAACGGTCCTATGGCTACACCTTC
TRBV29-1,TRBJ1-1,TRBD1,.,CSVPGQGLIEAFF,TGCAGCGTTCCGGGACAGGGTTTGATTGAAGCTTTCTTT
TRBV4-1,TRBJ1-1,.,few,CASSQVGVNTEAFF,TGCGCCAGCAGCCAAGTCGGGGTGAACACTGAAGCTTTCTTT
TRBV7-8,TRBJ2-3,TRBD2,.,CASSLARLAGGSDTDTQYF,TGTGCCAGCAGCTTAGCGAGACTAGCGGGAGGTAGTGACACAGATACGCAGTATTTT
TRBV7-8,TRBJ2-1,.,.,CASSTDFNNEQFF,TGTGCCAGCAGCACGGACTTTAACAATGAGCAGTTCTTC
TRBV19,TRBJ2-7,TRBD2,.,CASSIGLAGTYEQYF,TGTGCCAGTAGTATTGGACTAGCGGGGACCTACGAGCAGTACTTC
TRBV6-1,TRBJ1-2,TRBD1,.,CASIGQGATYGYTF,TGTGCCAGCATCGGACAGGGGGCTACCTATGGCTACACCTTC
TRBV5-1,TRBJ2-5,.,.,CASSSTRFTYQETQYF,TGCGCCAGCAGCTCGACTAGATTCACATACCAAGAGACCCAGTACTTC
TRBV7-2,TRBJ2-6,.,.,CASSFPSQASGANVLTF,TGTGCCAGCAGCTTTCCCTCTCAGGCGTCTGGGGCCAACGTCCTGACTTTC
TRBV7-2,TRBJ1-1,.,.,CASRTVMNTEAFF,TGTGCCAGCAGGACAGTGATGAACACTGAAGCTTTCTTT
TRBV11-2,TRBJ2-3,TRBD2,.,CASSLELAGATDTQYF,TGTGCCAGCAGCTTAGAACTAGCGGGAGCCACAGATACGCAGTATTTT
TRBV7-9,TRBJ1-2,TRBD1,.,CASSSDRAFHYGYTF,TGTGCCAGCAGTTCCGACAGGGCGTTTCATTATGGCTACACCTTC
TRBV5-1,TRBJ2-7,TRBD2,once,CASSSGTSGRVSYEQYF,TGCGCCAGCAGCTCCGGGACTAGCGGGAGAGTCTCCTACGAGCAGTACTTC
TRBV4-3,TRBJ1-3,TRBD1,.,CASSQSRTGSGNTIYF,TGCGCCAGCAGCCAGAGCAGGACAGGTTCTGGAAACACCATATATTTT
TRBV11-3,TRBJ2-5,.,.,CASSLFEQSLETQYF,TGTGCCAGCAGCTTATTCGAACAGTCCTTGGAGACCCAGTACTTC
TRBV2,TRBJ2-7,TRBD2,.,CASSEAGVSGRYEQYF,TGTGCCAGCAGTGAAGCGGGGGTTAGCGGGAGGTACGAGCAGTACTTC
TRBV6-5,TRBJ2-1,TRBD2,.,CASSHLAGTGNEQFF,TGTGCCAGCAGTCACCTAGCGGGAACGGGCAATGAGCAGTTCTTC
TRBV29-1,TRBJ1-1,.,.,CSGRQTNTEAFF,TGCAGCGGCCGACAGACGAACACTGAAGCTTTCTTT
TRBV19,TRBJ1-2,TRBD1,once,CASSGDRTGDYGYTF,TGTGCCAGTAGTGGGGATCGGACAGGAGACTATGGCTACACCTTC
TRBV9,TRBJ2-3,TRBD2,.,CASSPLAGGGDTQYF,TGTGCCAGCAGCCCCCTAGCGGGAGGGGGTGATACGCAGTATTTT
TRBV19,TRBJ1-5,.,.,CASSIMGSSNQPQHF,TGTGCCAGTAGTATAATGGGCAGTAGCAATCAGCCCCAGCATTTT
TRBV6-1,TRBJ2-1,.,.,CASRRTGGVYNEQFF,TGTGCCAGCAGGCGTACAGGGGGGGTCTACAATGAGCAGTTCTTC
TRBV19,TRBJ1-2,.,.,CASSRRRLSGYTF,TGTGCCAGTAGTAGGCGGCGGCTATCTGGCTACACCTTC
TRBV18,TRBJ1-4,.,.,CASSLGRLNEKLFF,TGTGCCAGCTCGCTCGGGCGACTAAATGAAAAACTGTTTTTT
TRBV6-5,TRBJ2-7,TRBD2,.,CASSLDAVSGGYEQYF,TGTGCCAGCAGTTTGGACGCAGTTAGCGGGGGGTACGAGCAGTACTTC
TRBV29-1,TRBJ2-2,TRBD1,.,CSVPGQGTGELFF,TGCAGCGTACCGGGACAGGGGACCGGGGAGCTGTTTTTT
TRBV7-2,TRBJ2-2,TRBD1,.,CASSRDRGNTGELFF,TGTGCCAGCAGCCGCGACAGGGGCAACACCGGGGAGCTGTTTTTT
TRBV6-6,TRBJ2-5,.,.,CASSRTGNQETQYF,TGTGCCAGCAGCAGAACAGGAAATCAAGAGACCCAGTACTTC
TRBV6-1,TRBJ1-5,TRBD1,.,CASSRQGTNQPQHF,TGTGCCAGCAGCAGACAGGGGACCAATCAGCCCCAGCATTTT
TRBV30,TRBJ2-7,.,.,CAWSRDTRYEQYF,TGTGCCTGGAGCCGGGACACCCGCTACGAGCAGTACTTC
TRBV5-4,TRBJ2-3,TRBD1,.,CASSFGTGPDTQYF,TGTGCCAGCAGCTTTGGGACAGGGCCAGATACGCAGTATTTT
TRBV7-9,TRBJ1-1,TRBD1,.,CASSLRQGNTEAFF,TGTGCCAGCAGCTTGCGACAGGGCAACACTGAAGCTTTCTTT
TRBV13,TRBJ1-1,TRBD1,.,CASSYPTGGYTEAFF,TGTGCCAGCAGCTACCCAACAGGGGGTTACACTGAAGCTTTCTTT
TRBV5-1,TRBJ2-5,TRBD1,once,CASSGTGGKETQYF,TGCGCCAGCAGCGGGACAGGGGGTAAGGAGACCCAGTACTTC
TRBV19,TRBJ2-7,.,.,CASAAGVSYEQYF,TGTGCCAGTGCAGCAGGGGTGAGCTACGAGCAGTACTTC
TRBV27,TRBJ1-1,.,.,CASSFGWQAEAFF,TGTGCCAGCAGTTTCGGGTGGCAAGCTGAAGCTTTCTTT
TRBV23-1,TRBJ2-3,TRBD1,.,CASSTSGTAYTDTQYF,TGCGCCAGCAGCACCTCCGGGACAGCCTACACAGATACGCAGTATTTT
TRBV11-2,TRBJ2-1,TRBD2,once,CASSLWLAGVRLGHNEQFF,TGTGCCAGCAGCTTATGGCTAGCGGGAGTTCGTCTGGGCCACAATGAGCAGTTCTTC
TRBV5-4,TRBJ2-7,.,once,CASSLGGQTYEQYF,TGTGCCAGCAGCCTTGGAGGGCAGACCTACGAGCAGTACTTC